A selection of T cell receptor beta chains follows, all from one sample in a study of T cells in Graves' hyperthyroidism and ophthalmopathy. TCRdb reanalysed the multiplex PCR reads using MiXCR and keeps one entry per CDR3 protein. The data contain 500,000 to 550,000 distinct CDR3 sequences, roughly 21% of them singletons. The specimen was blood. These TCRs come from a man aged 35-49 years with Graves' ophthalmopathy. Each CDR3 is given with its conserved first and last residue. A D gene is named only where the DNA matches it firmly. Clone size is stated in some rows and not others, as once, few, many or a class when expanded.

d_gene	abundance	v_gene	j_gene	CDR3nt	CDR3aa
NA	NA	TRBV11-2	TRBJ1-1	TGTGCCAGCAGCACGAAAGGGGGGAACACTGAAGCTTTCTTT	CASSTKGGNTEAFF
TRBD1	many	TRBV10-1	TRBJ2-7	TGCGCCAGCAGTGAGCAGGACAGGGAATTCTCCTACGAGCAGTACTTC	CASSEQDREFSYEQYF
NA	NA	TRBV20-1	TRBJ1-1	TGCAGTGCTAGAGATACTAGGGACTCCGGCACTGAAGCTTTCTTT	CSARDTRDSGTEAFF
TRBD1	many	TRBV5-6	TRBJ1-1	TGTGCCAGCAGCTTGGCCAGGCAGGGGGCTGCTTTCTTT	CASSLARQGAAFF
NA	many	TRBV5-8	TRBJ2-1	TGTGCCAGCAGCTTCACTACCGGGACCCAGGAGCAGTTCTTC	CASSFTTGTQEQFF
NA	many	TRBV20-1	TRBJ2-7	TGCAGTGCTTCTGCACCCGGGACACTCTACGAGCAGTACTTC	CSASAPGTLYEQYF
NA	NA	TRBV5-1	TRBJ2-5	TGCGCCAGCAGTCGCGTCGGGACCACACAAGAGACCCAGTACTTC	CASSRVGTTQETQYF
TRBD1	many	TRBV5-1	TRBJ1-1	TGCGCCAGCAGCTTGGTCCCGAACAGGGGCGCTGAAGCTTTCTTT	CASSLVPNRGAEAFF
NA	few	TRBV19	TRBJ1-4	TGTGCCAGTAAGTTGTGGACGTCGAATAATGAAAAACTGTTTTTT	CASKLWTSNNEKLFF
TRBD1	NA	TRBV20-1	TRBJ2-7	TGCAGTGCTAGCGATGCCGGACAGGCCTACGAGCAGTACTTC	CSASDAGQAYEQYF
TRBD2	NA	TRBV6-4	TRBJ2-3	TGTGCCAGCAGTGATCAGCGGGGGGGCTCGCAGTATTTT	CASSDQRGGSQYF
NA	NA	TRBV20-1	TRBJ1-1	TGCAGTGCTAGATATGTCAGAGCCACTGAAGCTTTCTTT	CSARYVRATEAFF
NA	once	TRBV12-3/TRBV12-4	TRBJ2-3	TGTGCCAGCAGCCCTACTCTAGGACAGTTCACAGATACGCAGTATTTT	CASSPTLGQFTDTQYF
NA	NA	TRBV10-3	TRBJ2-1	TGTGCCATCAGTGGGGCCCGCGCCGGAGGGAGCTCCTACAATGAGCAGTTCTTC	CAISGARAGGSSYNEQFF
NA	NA	TRBV27	TRBJ2-2	TGTGCCAGCAGTTTGGGTTTAAGAGCCGGGGAGCTGTTTTTT	CASSLGLRAGELFF
NA	few	TRBV12-3/TRBV12-4	TRBJ1-6	TGTGCCAGCAGCCCCCAACAGCAGTCACCCCTCCACTTT	CASSPQQQSPLHF
NA	NA	TRBV12-3/TRBV12-4	TRBJ2-7	TGTGCCAGCGGTATGGGGGGGCTATACGAGCAGTACTTC	CASGMGGLYEQYF
TRBD1	many	TRBV30	TRBJ1-1	TGTGCCTGGAGTGGTCGACAGGGGGATAGGATGAACACTGAAGCTTTCTTT	CAWSGRQGDRMNTEAFF
TRBD1	many	TRBV20-1	TRBJ2-7	TGCAGTGCTCGCCGGGACAGGCTCTCCTACGAGCAGTACTTC	CSARRDRLSYEQYF
NA	NA	TRBV24-1	TRBJ2-6	TGTGCCACCAGTTCTTCTGTGATCTCTGGGGCCAACGTCCTGGCTTTC	CATSSSVISGANVLAF
NA	NA	TRBV5-6	TRBJ2-1	TGTGCCAGCAGCTTGGCGGGTATCAATGAGCAGTTCTTC	CASSLAGINEQFF
NA	NA	TRBV6-2/TRBV6-3	TRBJ2-7	TGTGCCAGCAGTTACTCGATGGTAGGATCCTACGAGCAGTACTTC	CASSYSMVGSYEQYF
TRBD1	many	TRBV5-6	TRBJ2-7	TGTGCCAGCAGCCCGGGACAGGACGAGCAGTACTTC	CASSPGQDEQYF
TRBD1	NA	TRBV20-1	TRBJ2-5	TGCAGTGCTAGAGATCCCCGGGACAGGGCGGAGACCCAGTACTTC	CSARDPRDRAETQYF